A selection of T cell receptor beta chains follows, all from one sample in a study of T-cell reconstitution after alpha-beta-depleted transplantation in children. TCRdb reprocessed the PCR reads via MiXCR and lists one record per CDR3 protein. This table holds 500,000 to 750,000 distinct CDR3 sequences, 25% to 30% found once. The material was PBMCs, obtained before TCRalphabeta/CD19-depleted stem cell transplant. The receptor source for this set is a boy under three years old with Wiskott-Aldrich syndrome, due to receive a stem cell transplant. CDR3s include the opening cysteine and the closing phenylalanine or tryptophan. D genes are given only for firm matches. Clone size is stated in some rows and not others, as once, few, many or a class when expanded.

clone_size	v_call	d_call	j_call	cdr3_aa	cdr3_nt
few	TRBV6-1	-	TRBJ2-1	CASSKQRAGIDEQFF	TGTGCCAGCAGTAAGCAGCGGGCGGGTATCGATGAGCAGTTCTTC
-	TRBV6-1	-	TRBJ2-5	CASRPRRAGTQYF	TGTGCCAGCAGACCCCGGCGGGCGGGGACCCAGTACTTC
-	TRBV30	TRBD1	TRBJ2-3	CAWTHRGLTDTQYF	TGTGCCTGGACCCACAGGGGGCTCACAGATACGCAGTATTTT
-	TRBV29-1	TRBD1	TRBJ2-4	CSVGPKTGPGVKNIQYF	TGCAGCGTCGGACCTAAGACAGGGCCAGGAGTCAAAAACATTCAGTACTTC
-	TRBV5-1	TRBD1	TRBJ2-4	CASSLQGDKNIQYF	TGCGCCAGCAGCCTACAGGGGGATAAAAACATTCAGTACTTC
-	TRBV24-1	-	TRBJ2-2	CATSAPGTGELFF	TGTGCCACCAGTGCTCCCGGGACCGGGGAGCTGTTTTTT
-	TRBV20-1	TRBD2	TRBJ2-3	CSAPGLATDTQYF	TGCAGTGCACCGGGACTAGCAACAGATACGCAGTATTTT
few	TRBV5-1	-	TRBJ2-3	CASSLGDGALTDTQYF	TGCGCCAGCAGCTTGGGCGATGGGGCATTGACAGATACGCAGTATTTT
-	TRBV18	-	TRBJ2-7	CASSPTADPYEQYF	TGTGCCAGCTCACCTACGGCAGACCCCTACGAGCAGTACTTC
few	TRBV7-9	TRBD2	TRBJ2-5	CASSSIIKERERETQYF	TGTGCCAGCAGCTCGATAATCAAGGAGCGGGAGAGAGAGACCCAGTACTTC
-	TRBV12-3/TRBV12-4	TRBD2	TRBJ2-3	CASSATTVGGRATDTQYF	TGTGCCAGCAGTGCCACCACGGTCGGCGGGAGGGCCACAGATACGCAGTATTTT
few	TRBV5-1	-	TRBJ2-2	CASSHSGNTGELFF	TGCGCCAGCAGCCATAGCGGGAACACCGGGGAGCTGTTTTTT
-	TRBV5-1	-	TRBJ2-1	CASRFLNSYNEQFF	TGCGCCAGCAGGTTTCTGAATTCCTACAATGAGCAGTTCTTC